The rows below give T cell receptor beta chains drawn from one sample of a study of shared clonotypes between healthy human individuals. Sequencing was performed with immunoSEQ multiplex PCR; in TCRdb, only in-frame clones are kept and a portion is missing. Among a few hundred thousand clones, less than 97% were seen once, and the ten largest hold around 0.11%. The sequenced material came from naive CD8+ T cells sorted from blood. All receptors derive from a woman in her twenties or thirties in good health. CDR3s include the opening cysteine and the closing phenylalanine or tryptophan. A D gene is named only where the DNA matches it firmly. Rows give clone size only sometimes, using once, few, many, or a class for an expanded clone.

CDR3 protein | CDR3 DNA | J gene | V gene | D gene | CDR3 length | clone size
CASRIHAGARVADTQYF | TGTGCCAGCAGAATCCACGCGGGAGCTCGAGTGGCAGATACGCAGTATTTT | TRBJ2-3 | TRBV7-2 | TRBD2 | 17 | once
CASSLPGTPSSYEQYF | TGTGCCAGCAGTTTACCCGGGACACCAAGCTCCTACGAGCAGTACTTC | TRBJ2-7 | TRBV28 | NA | 16 | once
CASSYKVAGGREQFF | TGTGCCAGCAGTTACAAGGTAGCGGGAGGACGTGAGCAGTTCTTC | TRBJ2-1 | TRBV6-5 | TRBD2 | 15 | NA
CASSSGQGGQPQHF | TGTGCCAGCAGCTCCGGACAGGGGGGCCAGCCCCAGCATTTT | TRBJ1-5 | TRBV7-9 | TRBD1 | 14 | NA
CASSQTSGRAFGELFF | TGCGCCAGCAGCCAGACTAGCGGGAGGGCTTTCGGGGAGCTGTTTTTT | TRBJ2-2 | TRBV4-1 | TRBD2 | 16 | NA
CASPRGPSGRTNTGELFF | TGTGCCAGCCCTAGAGGTCCTAGCGGGAGGACAAACACCGGGGAGCTGTTTTTT | TRBJ2-2 | TRBV6-8 | TRBD2 | 18 | NA
CASSWTGYEQYF | TGTGCCAGCAGCTGGACAGGCTACGAGCAGTACTTC | TRBJ2-7 | TRBV11-2 | TRBD1 | 12 | NA
CASSLGPSGGGEQFF | TGTGCCAGCAGTTTAGGTCCTAGCGGGGGGGGTGAGCAGTTCTTC | TRBJ2-1 | TRBV27 | TRBD2 | 15 | NA
CASSQRSGGYQPQHF | TGCGCCAGCAGCCAAAGGTCAGGGGGATATCAGCCCCAGCATTTT | TRBJ1-5 | TRBV4-1 | TRBD1 | 15 | NA
CASSLFRDSPYEQYF | TGTGCCAGCAGCTTATTCAGGGACTCCCCCTACGAGCAGTACTTC | TRBJ2-7 | TRBV7-8 | NA | 15 | NA
CASSTTGYGNTIYF | TGTGCCAGCAGCACGACAGGATATGGAAACACCATATATTTT | TRBJ1-3 | TRBV11-2 | NA | 14 | NA
CASGTSHTEAFF | TGCGCCAGCGGCACCAGCCACACTGAAGCTTTCTTT | TRBJ1-1 | TRBV5-1 | NA | 12 | NA
CASSVAGRGNTEAFF | TGTGCCAGCAGCGTAGCTGGACGGGGAAACACTGAAGCTTTCTTT | TRBJ1-1 | TRBV9 | NA | 15 | NA
CASSQDRTTYEQYF | TGTGCCAGCAGCCAGGACAGGACTACCTACGAGCAGTACTTC | TRBJ2-7 | TRBV4-2 | NA | 14 | once
CASSVGQFRGSGRDEQFF | TGTGCCAGCAGCGTAGGACAGTTTAGAGGTAGCGGGAGGGATGAGCAGTTCTTC | TRBJ2-1 | TRBV9 | TRBD2 | 18 | NA
CASSPGPYNQETQYF | TGTGCCAGCAGCCCCGGGCCGTATAACCAAGAGACCCAGTACTTC | TRBJ2-5 | TRBV13 | NA | 15 | NA
CASSSKDTGLAEGLYF | TGTGCCAGCAGCTCGAAAGACACCGGACTAGCGGAGGGTCTGTACTTC | TRBJ2-7 | TRBV11-2 | TRBD2 | 16 | once
CASSWDSAEAFF | TGTGCCAGCAGCTGGGACAGTGCTGAAGCTTTCTTT | TRBJ1-1 | TRBV5-4 | TRBD1 | 12 | NA
CASSSWRAGPNQPQHF | TGTGCCAGCAGTTCGTGGCGGGCAGGCCCCAATCAGCCCCAGCATTTT | TRBJ1-5 | TRBV28 | NA | 16 | NA
CASSLKTGTSGSYEQYF | TGTGCCAGCAGCTTAAAGACCGGGACTAGCGGGAGTTACGAGCAGTACTTC | TRBJ2-7 | TRBV7-8 | TRBD2 | 17 | NA
CASSQSRAYEQYF | TGTGCCAGCTCACAAAGTAGAGCCTACGAGCAGTACTTC | TRBJ2-7 | TRBV18 | NA | 13 | NA
CASSSGDAAYEQYF | TGTGCCAGCAGCTCGGGGGACGCCGCCTACGAGCAGTACTTC | TRBJ2-7 | TRBV5-4 | NA | 14 | NA
CASSDVAGDEQYF | TGCGCCAGCAGTGATGTGGCGGGAGACGAGCAGTACTTC | TRBJ2-7 | TRBV10-1 | TRBD2 | 13 | NA
CASSLGGYEQYF | TGTGCCAGCAGCCTGGGGGGTTACGAGCAGTACTTC | TRBJ2-7 | TRBV5-4 | NA | 12 | NA
CASASGRMDTQYF | TGTGCCAGTGCTAGCGGGAGGATGGATACGCAGTATTTT | TRBJ2-3 | TRBV7-9 | TRBD2 | 13 | NA
CATSRVDTEAFF | TGTGCCACCAGCAGAGTCGACACTGAAGCTTTCTTT | TRBJ1-1 | TRBV15 | NA | 12 | NA
CASSGGGRPYNEQFF | TGTGCCAGCAGCGGTGGGGGGCGCCCCTACAATGAGCAGTTCTTC | TRBJ2-1 | TRBV9 | NA | 15 | NA
CASSLGWGEQFF | TGTGCCAGCAGCCTTGGTTGGGGGGAGCAGTTCTTC | TRBJ2-1 | TRBV5-4 | NA | 12 | NA
CASSLELAGGNEQFF | TGTGCCAGCAGCTTGGAACTAGCAGGGGGCAATGAGCAGTTCTTC | TRBJ2-1 | TRBV5-6 | NA | 15 | NA
CASSLSYGTGGGGYTF | TGTGCCAGCAGTTTATCGTATGGGACAGGGGGCGGCGGCTACACCTTC | TRBJ1-2 | TRBV27 | TRBD1 | 16 | once
CASSIGPHNLQETQYF | TGTGCCAGTAGTATAGGCCCTCATAACCTCCAAGAGACCCAGTACTTC | TRBJ2-5 | TRBV19 | NA | 16 | NA
CASSSDRAYEQYF | TGTGCCAGCAGCTCGGACAGGGCCTACGAGCAGTACTTC | TRBJ2-7 | TRBV5-4 | TRBD1 | 13 | NA
CAWSRMAGGPGYTF | TGTGCCTGGAGCCGGATGGCAGGGGGACCTGGCTACACCTTC | TRBJ1-2 | TRBV30 | TRBD1 | 14 | NA
CASSHLGGNTEAFF | TGTGCCAGCAGCCATCTCGGTGGGAACACTGAAGCTTTCTTT | TRBJ1-1 | TRBV13 | NA | 14 | NA
CASSYNLRTEAFF | TGTGCCAGCAGTTACAATCTGCGCACTGAAGCTTTCTTT | TRBJ1-1 | TRBV6-6 | NA | 13 | NA
CASSQVLSWTGVAEAFF | TGCGCCAGCAGCCAAGTCCTGTCTTGGACAGGGGTCGCTGAAGCTTTCTTT | TRBJ1-1 | TRBV4-1 | TRBD1 | 17 | NA
CASSLGFNTEAFF | TGTGCCAGCAGCTTGGGGTTCAACACTGAAGCTTTCTTT | TRBJ1-1 | TRBV7-7 | NA | 13 | NA
CASSEALAANEQFF | TGTGCCAGCAGTGAAGCGCTAGCAGCTAATGAGCAGTTCTTC | TRBJ2-1 | TRBV2 | NA | 14 | once
CASSLIGSNNEQFF | TGTGCCAGCAGTTTAATCGGGAGTAACAATGAGCAGTTCTTC | TRBJ2-1 | TRBV27 | NA | 14 | NA
CASSWGQNTGELFF | TGTGCCAGCAGTTGGGGACAGAACACCGGGGAGCTGTTTTTT | TRBJ2-2 | TRBV6-5 | NA | 14 | NA
CASSPIGGTYEQYF | TGTGCCAGCAGCCCCATTGGAGGCACCTACGAGCAGTACTTC | TRBJ2-7 | TRBV7-9 | NA | 14 | NA
CASSLRTGRDEQYF | TGTGCCAGCAGCCTAAGGACGGGGAGAGACGAGCAGTACTTC | TRBJ2-7 | TRBV9 | NA | 14 | NA
CASSFWLSTNEKLFF | TGTGCCAGCAGTTTTTGGCTTTCAACTAATGAAAAACTGTTTTTT | TRBJ1-4 | TRBV28 | NA | 15 | NA
CASSYPQGQGYEQYF | TGTGCCAGCAGCTACCCCCAGGGGCAGGGCTACGAGCAGTACTTC | TRBJ2-7 | TRBV7-9 | NA | 15 | NA
CASSGQGYEQYF | TGTGCCAGCAGCGGGCAGGGCTACGAGCAGTACTTC | TRBJ2-7 | TRBV9 | NA | 12 | NA
CASSSNYEQYF | TGCGCCAGCAGCTCAAACTACGAGCAGTACTTC | TRBJ2-7 | TRBV5-1 | NA | 11 | NA
CASSPREGQSPLGYTF | TGTGCCAGCAGTCCAAGGGAAGGACAGAGCCCTTTGGGCTACACCTTC | TRBJ1-2 | TRBV4-2 | NA | 16 | NA
CASSPVAPGGEQFF | TGCGCCAGCAGCCCGGTAGCGCCCGGAGGGGAGCAGTTCTTC | TRBJ2-1 | TRBV5-1 | NA | 14 | once
CASSLRGQGSYEQYF | TGCGCCAGCAGCTTGAGGGGACAGGGGTCCTACGAGCAGTACTTC | TRBJ2-7 | TRBV5-1 | TRBD1 | 15 | NA
CASSYLTGGYEQYF | TGTGCCAGCAGTTACTTGACAGGGGGTTACGAGCAGTACTTC | TRBJ2-7 | TRBV6-5 | TRBD1 | 14 | NA
CASSSRDRGYEQYF | TGTGCCAGCAGTTCCCGGGACAGGGGTTACGAGCAGTACTTC | TRBJ2-7 | TRBV28 | TRBD1 | 14 | NA
CASSGVGYEQYF | TGTGCCAGCAGTGGGGTCGGGTACGAGCAGTACTTC | TRBJ2-7 | TRBV6-1 | NA | 12 | NA
CASSYGGLAVNEQFF | TGTGCCAGCAGTTACGGGGGCCTAGCGGTCAATGAGCAGTTCTTC | TRBJ2-1 | TRBV6-5 | NA | 15 | NA
CASSPGLAGNSYEQYF | TGTGCCAGCAGCCCTGGACTAGCGGGAAATAGCTACGAGCAGTACTTC | TRBJ2-7 | TRBV28 | TRBD2 | 16 | NA
CASSTGSYEQYF | TGTGCCAGCTCCACAGGCTCCTACGAGCAGTACTTC | TRBJ2-7 | TRBV5-4 | NA | 12 | NA
CASRTGDGTYEQYF | TGTGCCAGCAGGACCGGGGACGGAACCTACGAGCAGTACTTC | TRBJ2-7 | TRBV6-1 | NA | 14 | once
CASSSGSPPTYEQYF | TGTGCCAGCAGTTCCGGGTCCCCCCCGACCTACGAGCAGTACTTC | TRBJ2-7 | TRBV27 | NA | 15 | NA
CASSFASGVTDTQYF | TGTGCCAGCAGCTTTGCTAGCGGGGTCACAGATACGCAGTATTTT | TRBJ2-3 | TRBV5-6 | TRBD2 | 15 | NA